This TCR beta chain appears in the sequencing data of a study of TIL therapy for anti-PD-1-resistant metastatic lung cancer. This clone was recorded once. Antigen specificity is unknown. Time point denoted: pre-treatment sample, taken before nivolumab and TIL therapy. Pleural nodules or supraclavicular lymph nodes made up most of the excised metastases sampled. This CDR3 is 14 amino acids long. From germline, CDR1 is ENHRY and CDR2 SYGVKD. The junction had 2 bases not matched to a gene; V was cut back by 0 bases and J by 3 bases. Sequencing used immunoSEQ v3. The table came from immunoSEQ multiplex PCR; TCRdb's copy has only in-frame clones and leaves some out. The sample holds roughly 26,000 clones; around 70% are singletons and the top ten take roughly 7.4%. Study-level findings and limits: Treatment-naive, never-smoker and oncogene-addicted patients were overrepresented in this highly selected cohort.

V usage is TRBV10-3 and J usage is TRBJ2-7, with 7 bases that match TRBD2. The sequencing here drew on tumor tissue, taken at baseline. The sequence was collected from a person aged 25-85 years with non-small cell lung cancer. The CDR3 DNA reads TGTGCCATCAGTGAGTCGGGGGGGGTCTACGAGCAGTACTTC. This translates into CAISESGGVYEQYF.